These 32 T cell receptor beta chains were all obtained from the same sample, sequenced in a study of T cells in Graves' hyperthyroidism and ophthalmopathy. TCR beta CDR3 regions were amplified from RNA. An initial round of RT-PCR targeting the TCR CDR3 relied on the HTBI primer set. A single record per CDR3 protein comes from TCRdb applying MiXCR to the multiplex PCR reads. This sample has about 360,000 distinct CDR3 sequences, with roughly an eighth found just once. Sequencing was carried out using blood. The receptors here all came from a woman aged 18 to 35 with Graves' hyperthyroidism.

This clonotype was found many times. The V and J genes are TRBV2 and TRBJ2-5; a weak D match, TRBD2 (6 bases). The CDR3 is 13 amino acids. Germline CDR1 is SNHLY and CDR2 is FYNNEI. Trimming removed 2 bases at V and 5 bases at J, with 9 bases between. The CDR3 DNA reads TGTGCCAGCAGTGAATTGGGGGGTGAGACCCAGTACTTC. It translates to CASSELGGETQYF.

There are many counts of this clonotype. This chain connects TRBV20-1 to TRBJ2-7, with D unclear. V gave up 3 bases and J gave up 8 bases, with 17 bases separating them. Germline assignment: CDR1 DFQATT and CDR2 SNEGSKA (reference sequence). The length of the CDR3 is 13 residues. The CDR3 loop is CSASSRTVLKQYF. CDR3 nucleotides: TGCAGTGCTAGTTCTCGGACGGTCTTGAAGCAGTACTTC.

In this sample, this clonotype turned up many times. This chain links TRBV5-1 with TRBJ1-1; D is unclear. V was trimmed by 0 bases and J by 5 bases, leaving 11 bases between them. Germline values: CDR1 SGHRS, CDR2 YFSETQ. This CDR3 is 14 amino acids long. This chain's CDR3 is CASSLGHAGTEAFF. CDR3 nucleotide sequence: TGCGCCAGCAGCTTGGGACACGCTGGGACTGAAGCTTTCTTT. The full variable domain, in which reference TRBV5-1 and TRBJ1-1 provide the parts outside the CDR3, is KAGVTQTPRYLIKTRGQQVTLSCSPISGHRSVSWYQQTPGQGLQFLFEYFSETQRNKGNFPGRFSGRQFSNSRSEMNVSTLELGDSALYLCASSLGHAGTEAFFGQGTRLTVV.

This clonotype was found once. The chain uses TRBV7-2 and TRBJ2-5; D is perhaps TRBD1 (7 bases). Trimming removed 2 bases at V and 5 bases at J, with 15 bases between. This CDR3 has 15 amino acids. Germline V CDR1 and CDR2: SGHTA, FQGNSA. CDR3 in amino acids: CASSLQPPGGETQYF. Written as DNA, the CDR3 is TGTGCCAGCAGCTTACAGCCACCAGGGGGGGAGACCCAGTACTTC.

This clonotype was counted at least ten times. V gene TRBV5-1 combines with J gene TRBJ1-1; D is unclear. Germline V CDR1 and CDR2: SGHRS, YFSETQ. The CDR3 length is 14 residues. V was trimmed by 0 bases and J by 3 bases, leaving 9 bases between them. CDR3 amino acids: CASSLEIGHTEAFF. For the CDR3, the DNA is TGCGCCAGCAGCTTGGAAATAGGTCACACTGAAGCTTTCTTT.

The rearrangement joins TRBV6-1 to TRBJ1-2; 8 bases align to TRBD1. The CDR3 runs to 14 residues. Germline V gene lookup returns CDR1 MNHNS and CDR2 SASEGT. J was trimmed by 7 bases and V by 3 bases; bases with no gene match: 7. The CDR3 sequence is CASSDEGQVPGYTF. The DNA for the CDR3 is TGTGCCAGCAGTGATGAGGGACAGGTCCCTGGCTACACCTTC.

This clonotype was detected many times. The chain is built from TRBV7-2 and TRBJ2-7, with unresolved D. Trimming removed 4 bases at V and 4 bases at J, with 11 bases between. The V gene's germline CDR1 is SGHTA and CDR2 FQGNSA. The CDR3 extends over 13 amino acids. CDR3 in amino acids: CASSSFNPYEQYF. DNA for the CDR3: TGTGCCAGCAGCTCTTTCAATCCGTACGAGCAGTACTTC. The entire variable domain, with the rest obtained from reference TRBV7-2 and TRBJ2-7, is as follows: GAGVSQSPSNKVTEKGKDVELRCDPISGHTALYWYRQSLGQGLEFLIYFQGNSAPDKSGLPSDRFSAERTGGSVSTLTIQRTQQEDSAVYLCASSSFNPYEQYFGPGTRLTVT.

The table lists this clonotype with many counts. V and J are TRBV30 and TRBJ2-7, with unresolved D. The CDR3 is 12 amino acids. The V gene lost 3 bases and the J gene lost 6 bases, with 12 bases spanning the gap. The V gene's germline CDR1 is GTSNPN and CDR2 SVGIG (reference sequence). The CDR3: CAWRGYRSEQYF. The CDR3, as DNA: TGTGCCTGGAGGGGCTATAGATCCGAGCAGTACTTC.

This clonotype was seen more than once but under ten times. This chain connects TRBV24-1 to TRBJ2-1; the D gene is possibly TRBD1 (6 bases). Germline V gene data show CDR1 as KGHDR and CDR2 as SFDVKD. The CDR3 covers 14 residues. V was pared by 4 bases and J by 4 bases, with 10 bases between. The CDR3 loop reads CATSEQGRYNEQFF. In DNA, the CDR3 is TGTGCCACCAGTGAACAGGGACGTTACAATGAGCAGTTCTTC.

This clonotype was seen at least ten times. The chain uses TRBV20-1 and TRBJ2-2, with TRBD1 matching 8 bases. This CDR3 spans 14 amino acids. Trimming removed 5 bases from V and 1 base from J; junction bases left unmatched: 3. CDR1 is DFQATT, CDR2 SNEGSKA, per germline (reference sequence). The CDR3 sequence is CSASDRENTGELFF. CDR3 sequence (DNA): TGCAGTGCTTCGGACAGGGAGAACACCGGGGAGCTGTTTTTT.

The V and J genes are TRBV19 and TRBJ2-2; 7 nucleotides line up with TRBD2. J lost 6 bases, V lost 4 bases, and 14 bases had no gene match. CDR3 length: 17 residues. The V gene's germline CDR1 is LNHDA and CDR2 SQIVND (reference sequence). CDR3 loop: CASSTTRSGKGAGELFF. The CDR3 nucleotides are TGTGCCAGTAGTACCACCCGGAGCGGGAAGGGCGCCGGGGAGCTGTTTTTT.

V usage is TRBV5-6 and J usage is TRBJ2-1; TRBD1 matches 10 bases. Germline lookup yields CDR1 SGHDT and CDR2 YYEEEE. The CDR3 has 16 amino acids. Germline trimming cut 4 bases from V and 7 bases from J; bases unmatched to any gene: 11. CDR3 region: CASSTSGTGVRNEQFF. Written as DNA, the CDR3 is TGTGCCAGCAGCACCTCCGGGACAGGGGTAAGGAATGAGCAGTTCTTC.

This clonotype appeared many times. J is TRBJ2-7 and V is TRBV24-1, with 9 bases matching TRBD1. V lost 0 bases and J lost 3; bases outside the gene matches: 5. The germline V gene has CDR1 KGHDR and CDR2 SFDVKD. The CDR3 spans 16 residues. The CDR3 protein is CATSDLGGTGSYEQYF. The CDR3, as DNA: TGTGCCACCAGTGATTTGGGCGGGACAGGGAGCTACGAGCAGTACTTC.

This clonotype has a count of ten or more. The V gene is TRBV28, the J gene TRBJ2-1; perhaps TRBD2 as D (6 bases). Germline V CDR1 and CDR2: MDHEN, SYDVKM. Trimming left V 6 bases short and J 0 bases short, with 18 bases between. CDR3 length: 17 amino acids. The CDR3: CASSPGGNPSSYNEQFF. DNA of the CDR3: TGTGCCAGCAGCCCCGGCGGGAACCCGAGCTCCTACAATGAGCAGTTCTTC.

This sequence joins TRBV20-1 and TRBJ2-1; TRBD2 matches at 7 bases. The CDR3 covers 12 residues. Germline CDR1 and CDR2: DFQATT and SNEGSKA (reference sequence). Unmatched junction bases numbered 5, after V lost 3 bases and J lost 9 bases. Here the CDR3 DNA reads TGCAGTGCTAGGGGGGGGGAGCCTGAGCAGTTCTTC. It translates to CSARGGEPEQFF.

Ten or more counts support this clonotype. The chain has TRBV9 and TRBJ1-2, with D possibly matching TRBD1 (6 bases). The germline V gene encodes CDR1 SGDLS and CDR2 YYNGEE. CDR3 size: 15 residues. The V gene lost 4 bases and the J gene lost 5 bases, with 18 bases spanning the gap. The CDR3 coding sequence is TGTGCCAGCAGCTCACAGGGCCGGACGGGGTATGGCTACACCTTC. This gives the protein CASSSQGRTGYGYTF.

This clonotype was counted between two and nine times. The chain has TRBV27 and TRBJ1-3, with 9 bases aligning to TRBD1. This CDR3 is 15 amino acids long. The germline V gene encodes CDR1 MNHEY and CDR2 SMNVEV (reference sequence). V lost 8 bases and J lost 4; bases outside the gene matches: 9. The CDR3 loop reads CASGAGQGFGNTIYF. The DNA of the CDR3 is TGTGCCAGCGGGGCGGGACAGGGTTTCGGAAACACCATATATTTT.

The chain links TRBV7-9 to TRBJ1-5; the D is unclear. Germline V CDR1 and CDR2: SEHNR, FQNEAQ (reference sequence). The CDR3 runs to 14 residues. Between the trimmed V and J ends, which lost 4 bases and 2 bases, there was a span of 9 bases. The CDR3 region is CASSYAGGNQPQHF. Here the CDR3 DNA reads TGTGCCAGCAGCTACGCTGGGGGCAATCAGCCCCAGCATTTT.

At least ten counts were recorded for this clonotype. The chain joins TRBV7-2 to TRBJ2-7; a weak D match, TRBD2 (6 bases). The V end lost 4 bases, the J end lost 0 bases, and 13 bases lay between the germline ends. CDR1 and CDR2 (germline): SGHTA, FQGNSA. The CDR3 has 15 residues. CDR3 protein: CASSSGLVSSYEQYF. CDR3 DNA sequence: TGTGCCAGCAGCTCGGGACTCGTAAGCTCCTACGAGCAGTACTTC.

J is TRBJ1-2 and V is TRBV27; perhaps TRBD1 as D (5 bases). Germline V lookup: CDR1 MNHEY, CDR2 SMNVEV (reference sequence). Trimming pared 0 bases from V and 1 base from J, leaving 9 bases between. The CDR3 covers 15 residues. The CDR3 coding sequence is TGTGCCAGCAGTTTATCACCGGGACTTAACTATGGCTACACCTTC. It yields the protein CASSLSPGLNYGYTF.

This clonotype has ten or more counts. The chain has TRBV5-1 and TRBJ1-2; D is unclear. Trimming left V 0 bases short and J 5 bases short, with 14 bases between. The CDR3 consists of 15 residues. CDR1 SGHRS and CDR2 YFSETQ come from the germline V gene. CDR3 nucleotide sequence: TGCGCCAGCAGCTTGGATGGCGGACGGCTTTATGGCTACACCTTC. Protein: CASSLDGGRLYGYTF.

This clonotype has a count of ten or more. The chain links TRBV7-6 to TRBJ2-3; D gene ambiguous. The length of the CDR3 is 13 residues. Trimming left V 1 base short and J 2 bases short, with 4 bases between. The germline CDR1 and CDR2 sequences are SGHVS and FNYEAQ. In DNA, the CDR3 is TGTGCCAGCAGCTTAGGGATCACAGATACGCAGTATTTT. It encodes CASSLGITDTQYF.

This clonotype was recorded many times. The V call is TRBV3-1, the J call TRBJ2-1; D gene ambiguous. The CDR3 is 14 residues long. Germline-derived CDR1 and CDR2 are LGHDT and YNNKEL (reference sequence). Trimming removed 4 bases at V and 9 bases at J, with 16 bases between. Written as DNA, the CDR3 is TGTGCCAGCAGCCTTAGCAGTGTCGTAGGTGAGCAGTTCTTC. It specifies CASSLSSVVGEQFF.

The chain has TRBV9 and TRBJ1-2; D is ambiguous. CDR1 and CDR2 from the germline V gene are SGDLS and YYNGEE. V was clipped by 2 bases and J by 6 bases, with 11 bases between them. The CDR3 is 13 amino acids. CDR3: CASSVEQNHGYTF. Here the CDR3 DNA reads TGTGCCAGCAGCGTCGAGCAGAATCATGGCTACACCTTC. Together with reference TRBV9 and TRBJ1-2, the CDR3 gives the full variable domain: DSGVTQTPKHLITATGQRVTLRCSPRSGDLSVYWYQQSLDQGLQFLIQYYNGEERAKGNILERFSAQQFPDLHSELNLSSLELGDSALYFCASSVEQNHGYTFGSGTRLTVV.

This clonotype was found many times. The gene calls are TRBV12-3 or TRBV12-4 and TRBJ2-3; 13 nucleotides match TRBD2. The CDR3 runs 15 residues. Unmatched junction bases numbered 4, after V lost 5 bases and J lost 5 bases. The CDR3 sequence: CASSGLAGDIDTQYF. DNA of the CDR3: TGTGCCAGCAGTGGACTAGCGGGAGACATAGATACGCAGTATTTT.

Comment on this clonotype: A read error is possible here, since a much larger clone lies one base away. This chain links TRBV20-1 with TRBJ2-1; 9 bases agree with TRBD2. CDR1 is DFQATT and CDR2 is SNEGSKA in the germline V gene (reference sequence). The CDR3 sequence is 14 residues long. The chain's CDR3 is CSALREGPSNGQFF. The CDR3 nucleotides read TGCAGTGCACTGCGGGAGGGCCCCTCCAATGGGCAGTTCTTC.

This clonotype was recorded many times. This CDR3 is CASARRGSPLHF. CDR3 DNA: TGTGCCTCGGCACGGAGGGGTTCACCCCTCCACTTT. The rearrangement joins TRBV10-3 to TRBJ1-6, with D possibly matching TRBD1 (5 bases). Germline CDR1 and CDR2: ENHRY and SYGVKD. The CDR3 length is 12 residues. The germline V and J ends were trimmed by 11 bases and 9 bases, with 14 bases remaining between them.

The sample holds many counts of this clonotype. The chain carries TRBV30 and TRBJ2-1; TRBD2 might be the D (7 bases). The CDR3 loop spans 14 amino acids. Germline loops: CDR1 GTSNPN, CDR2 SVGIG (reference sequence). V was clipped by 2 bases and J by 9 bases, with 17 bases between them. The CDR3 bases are TGTGCCTGGAGTAGGGGGGGAGATGGGAGTGAGCAGTTCTTC. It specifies CAWSRGGDGSEQFF.

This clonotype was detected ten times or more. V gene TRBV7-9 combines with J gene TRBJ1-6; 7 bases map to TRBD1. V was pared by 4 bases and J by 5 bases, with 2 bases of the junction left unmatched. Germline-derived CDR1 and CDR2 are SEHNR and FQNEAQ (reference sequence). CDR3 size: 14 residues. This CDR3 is CASSSQGDNSPLHF. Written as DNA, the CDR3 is TGTGCCAGCAGCTCCCAGGGGGATAATTCACCCCTCCACTTT.

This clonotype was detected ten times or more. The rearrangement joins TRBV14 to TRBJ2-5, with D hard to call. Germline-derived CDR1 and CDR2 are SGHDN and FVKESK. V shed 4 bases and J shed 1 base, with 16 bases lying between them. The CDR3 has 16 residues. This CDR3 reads CASSPYHADFQETQYF. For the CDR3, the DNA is TGTGCCAGCAGCCCCTACCACGCAGACTTCCAAGAGACCCAGTACTTC. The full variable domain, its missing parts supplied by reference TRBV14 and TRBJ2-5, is EAGVTQFPSHSVIEKGQTVTLRCDPISGHDNLYWYRRVMGKEIKFLLHFVKESKQDESGMPNNRFLAERTGGTYSTLKVQPAELEDSGVYFCASSPYHADFQETQYFGPGTRLLVL.

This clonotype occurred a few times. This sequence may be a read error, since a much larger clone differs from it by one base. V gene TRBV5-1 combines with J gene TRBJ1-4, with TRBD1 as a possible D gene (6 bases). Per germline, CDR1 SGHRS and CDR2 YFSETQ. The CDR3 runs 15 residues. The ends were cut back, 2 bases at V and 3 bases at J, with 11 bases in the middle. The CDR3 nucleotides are TGCGCCAGCAGCTTCTCACAGGGACCTAATGAAAAACTGTTTTTT. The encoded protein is CASSFSQGPNEKLFF.

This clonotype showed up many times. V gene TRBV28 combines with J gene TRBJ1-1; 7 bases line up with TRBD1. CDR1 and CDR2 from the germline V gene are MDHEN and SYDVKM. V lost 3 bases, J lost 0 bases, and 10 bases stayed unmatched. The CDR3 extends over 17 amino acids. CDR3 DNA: TGTGCCAGCAGTTTTATTGTGTCAGGGGGGATGAACACTGAAGCTTTCTTT. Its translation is CASSFIVSGGMNTEAFF.